Sequencing of this T cell receptor beta chain was carried out in a study of T cells after yellow fever vaccination. As TCR cDNA was made by 5'RACE template switching, a universal primer site and UMIs were added. TCRdb passed the 5' RACE reads through MiXCR, listing each CDR3 protein once. The sample yields roughly 160,000 distinct CDR3 sequences, approximately 6.7% seen once. Trimming pared 1 base from V and 5 bases from J, leaving 9 bases between. From germline, CDR1 is SGHTA and CDR2 FQGNSA. The CDR3 is made up of 13 amino acids. Study-wide results and limits: Across the CD4 and CD8 compartments, a small share of clonotypes was present in both. Peaking faster, on day 5 versus 15, the secondary response was nonetheless weaker. FACS-sorted repertoires could harbor abundant contaminating bulk-population clonotypes.

In this sample, this clonotype turned up many times. What it binds is unknown. The gene calls are TRBV7-2 and TRBJ2-7; no definite D call. This TCR was recovered from a man in his late teens or twenties who received the YFV17D yellow fever vaccine. The material was CD4+ T cells sorted from PBMCs, obtained 5 days after the first yellow fever vaccination. CDR3 loop: CASSLVRVDEQYF. The DNA of the CDR3 is TGTGCCAGCAGCTTAGTACGGGTGGACGAGCAGTACTTC.